Listed below are T cell receptor beta chains from one sample, sequenced in a study of PD-L1 blockade in urothelial cancer. Data came from immunoSEQ multiplex PCR; TCRdb stores just in-frame clones and leaves some out. The data hold some 110,000 clones, with approximately 90% observed a single time. Sequencing was performed on PBMCs, taken around atezolizumab (anti-PD-L1) treatment. The receptors originated from a man in his 60s with urothelial cancer. The CDR3 runs from the conserved cysteine through the conserved F or W. D genes are given only for firm matches. The size entry is marked missing in some rows and otherwise reads once, few, many or a size class.

. | TRBJ2-7 | TRBD2 | TRBV28 | 14 | TGTGCCAGCAGTAACGGGACTAGCGGCTACGAGCAGTACTTC | CASSNGTSGYEQYF
. | TRBJ2-1 | TRBD2 | TRBV7-8 | 16 | TGTGCCAGCAGCCGAGGGACTAGCGGGGCATACAATGAGCAGTTCTTC | CASSRGTSGAYNEQFF
. | TRBJ2-7 | TRBD1 | TRBV28 | 16 | TGTGCCAGCAGCCCGATCGACAGGGAAGGTTCCTACGAGCAGTACTTC | CASSPIDREGSYEQYF
. | TRBJ1-6 | . | TRBV27 | 16 | TGTGCCAGCAGCACCATCGGGGGGCAGGGTTTCTCACCCCTCCACTTT | CASSTIGGQGFSPLHF
. | TRBJ2-1 | TRBD1 | TRBV7-9 | 14 | TGTGCCAGCAGCTTTGGCAGGGGGCTTAATGAGCAGTTCTTC | CASSFGRGLNEQFF
. | TRBJ2-7 | TRBD1 | TRBV19 | 13 | TGTGCCAGTAGTATGGGACAGGGCGGCGAGCAGTACTTC | CASSMGQGGEQYF
once | TRBJ1-1 | . | TRBV7-2 | 13 | TGTGCCAGCAGCTCCGTACAGGGAACTGAAGCTTTCTTT | CASSSVQGTEAFF
. | TRBJ2-3 | TRBD1 | TRBV5-5 | 15 | TGTGCCAGCAGGCCTACAGGGGCTCGGACAGATACGCAGTATTTT | CASRPTGARTDTQYF
. | TRBJ2-7 | TRBD1 | TRBV7-9 | 14 | TGTGCCAGCAGCTCGGACAGGCCCCCCTACGAGCAGTACTTC | CASSSDRPPYEQYF
. | TRBJ2-7 | TRBD1 | TRBV11-2 | 13 | TGTGCCAGCAGCCCCTACAGGGGAAGCGAGCAGTACTTC | CASSPYRGSEQYF
once | TRBJ2-7 | . | TRBV4-2 | 16 | TGTGCCAGCAGCCAAGATTGGGGGGTCTTTCCTTACGAGCAGTACTTC | CASSQDWGVFPYEQYF
. | TRBJ1-1 | . | TRBV6-5 | 13 | TGTGCCAGCAGTTCACAGGGGAACACTGAAGCTTTCTTT | CASSSQGNTEAFF
. | TRBJ1-1 | TRBD1 | TRBV2 | 14 | TGTGCCAGCATAGAGGGGGCAGGGGGCGCGTTGGCTTTCTTT | CASIEGAGGALAFF
once | TRBJ1-4 | TRBD1 | TRBV5-1 | 15 | TGCGCCAGCAGCTTGCAGGGGGCGACTAATGAAAAACTGTTTTTT | CASSLQGATNEKLFF
. | TRBJ1-3 | TRBD1 | TRBV18 | 17 | TGTGCCAGCTCACCGGGACAGCCGAGCGGGTCTGGAAACACCATATATTTT | CASSPGQPSGSGNTIYF
. | TRBJ2-2 | . | TRBV18 | 15 | TGTGCCAGCTCATCCGGGACTGAGAACACCGGGGAGCTGTTTTTT | CASSSGTENTGELFF
. | TRBJ2-5 | . | TRBV2 | 13 | TGTGCCAGCAGTGAGAACTCCCTCCAGACCCAGTACTTC | CASSENSLQTQYF
. | TRBJ2-7 | TRBD2 | TRBV11-3 | 15 | TGTGCCAGCAGCTTAGGAGGGACTACACCCGACGAGCAGTACTTC | CASSLGGTTPDEQYF
. | TRBJ1-1 | . | TRBV7-2 | 14 | TGTGCCAGCAGCTTGGGAGGGGTGAACACTGAAGCTTTCTTT | CASSLGGVNTEAFF
. | TRBJ2-3 | TRBD2 | TRBV4-1 | 16 | TGCGCCAGCAGCCACACAATAGCGGGAGGGACAGATACGCAGTATTTT | CASSHTIAGGTDTQYF
. | TRBJ2-2 | TRBD2 | TRBV7-6 | 16 | TGTGCCAGCAGCTTAGTGGGGGGGACGAACACCGGGGAGCTGTTTTTT | CASSLVGGTNTGELFF
. | TRBJ2-1 | TRBD1 | TRBV5-1 | 15 | TGCGCCAGCAGCTTCGGGACAGGGATGTCCTTTGAGCAGTTCTTC | CASSFGTGMSFEQFF
. | TRBJ2-1 | . | TRBV10-3 | 13 | TGTGCCATAGATGAGGGGAGGAGGAATGAGCAGTTCTTC | CAIDEGRRNEQFF
. | TRBJ2-3 | TRBD2 | TRBV6-7 | 19 | TGTGCCAGCAGTTACTCTAGCCTAGCGGGCGGATCCGGCACAGATACGCAGTATTTT | CASSYSSLAGGSGTDTQYF
. | TRBJ1-6 | TRBD1 | TRBV30 | 14 | TGTGCCTGCAACACCGGGACAGGGAACTCACCCCTCCACTTT | CACNTGTGNSPLHF
. | TRBJ1-1 | . | TRBV18 | 13 | TGTGCCAGCTCACCCAAAACAGGCACTGAAGCTTTCTTT | CASSPKTGTEAFF
. | TRBJ1-1 | . | TRBV19 | 12 | TGTGCCAGTAGTCCCCGGGGGGCTGAAGCTTTCTTT | CASSPRGAEAFF
. | TRBJ1-4 | TRBD1 | TRBV9 | 16 | TGTGCCAGCAGCGTTGGGACAGGGTCAACTAATGAAAAACTGTTTTTT | CASSVGTGSTNEKLFF
. | TRBJ2-3 | TRBD1 | TRBV19 | 15 | TGTGCCAGTAGTCTCGGGACAGGGGTCACAGATACGCAGTATTTT | CASSLGTGVTDTQYF
. | TRBJ2-1 | TRBD2 | TRBV28 | 17 | TGTGCCAGCCCACCCGACCCACTAGCGGGAGCCTACAATGAGCAGTTCTTC | CASPPDPLAGAYNEQFF
. | TRBJ2-6 | . | TRBV15 | 16 | TGTGCCACCAGCAGAGATCTGAGCTCTGGGGCCAACGTCCTGACTTTC | CATSRDLSSGANVLTF
. | TRBJ2-1 | . | TRBV11-2 | 14 | TGTGCCAGCAGCGAAGACACCCAATACAATGAGCAGTTCTTC | CASSEDTQYNEQFF
. | TRBJ1-2 | . | TRBV19 | 13 | TGTGCCAGTAGCATGGACAGATACTATGGCTACACCTTC | CASSMDRYYGYTF
. | TRBJ1-5 | . | TRBV27 | 13 | TGTGCCAGCAGTTTATCCTCTTCGGTGCCCCAGCATTTT | CASSLSSSVPQHF
. | TRBJ2-5 | TRBD2 | TRBV5-6 | 17 | TGTGCCAGCAGCTTAGTGGGACTAGCGGGGTTAGCGGAGACCCAGTACTTC | CASSLVGLAGLAETQYF
. | TRBJ2-1 | TRBD2 | TRBV4-3 | 18 | TGCGCCAGCAGCCAAGATTTGCCGGGCGGGGGGGCCGGGGATGAGCAGTTCTTC | CASSQDLPGGGAGDEQFF
. | TRBJ1-5 | . | TRBV6-6 | 15 | TGTGCCAGCATCCTGGGGGGAGCCGACACCCAGCCCCAGCATTTT | CASILGGADTQPQHF
. | TRBJ2-5 | . | TRBV5-4 | 14 | TGTGCCAGCAGCTTGTCCTCGGGGGTCGAGACCCAGTACTTC | CASSLSSGVETQYF
. | TRBJ2-5 | TRBD1 | TRBV6-5 | 14 | TGTGCCAGCAGATGGACAGGGGACCAAGAGACCCAGTACTTC | CASRWTGDQETQYF
. | TRBJ2-5 | . | TRBV9 | 15 | TGTGCCAGCGGAGGGGGAGCGGGGTGGGAAGAGACCCAGTACTTC | CASGGGAGWEETQYF
. | TRBJ1-2 | . | TRBV4-2 | 17 | TGTGCCAGCAGCCAAGAACCCGGCACTGGGAGGGTCTATGGCTACACCTTC | CASSQEPGTGRVYGYTF
. | TRBJ1-1 | . | TRBV2 | 13 | TGTGCCAGCAGTGAAGGGCTGAACACTGAAGCTTTCTTT | CASSEGLNTEAFF
. | TRBJ2-5 | . | TRBV30 | 14 | TGTGCCTGGAGTGGGGGGGGGCCCAAGGAGACCCAGTACTTC | CAWSGGGPKETQYF
. | TRBJ2-7 | . | TRBV2 | 14 | TGTGCCAGCATTATACAGGGGGGGACTGGCGAGCAGTACTTC | CASIIQGGTGEQYF
. | TRBJ2-1 | . | TRBV21-1 | 12 | TGTGCCAGCAGCTACAGGGGCAGGGAGCAGTTCTTC | CASSYRGREQFF
. | TRBJ2-5 | TRBD1 | TRBV2 | 14 | TGTGCCAGCAGGGACAGGGGGGTTTCGGAGACCCAGTACTTC | CASRDRGVSETQYF
once | TRBJ2-1 | . | TRBV25-1 | 15 | TGTGCCAGCGGGGCGCGGTGGGGCTCCTACAATGAGCAGTTCTTC | CASGARWGSYNEQFF
. | TRBJ2-1 | TRBD1 | TRBV6-6 | 14 | TGTGCCAGCAGTTCCAGTGACAGGGGGCATGAGCAGTTCTTC | CASSSSDRGHEQFF
. | TRBJ2-7 | TRBD2 | TRBV7-2 | 13 | TGTGCCAGCTCTAGCGGGAAGACCTACGAGCAGTACTTC | CASSSGKTYEQYF
. | TRBJ2-2 | TRBD1 | TRBV6-4 | 14 | TGTGCCAGCAGTCGAGAGACAGGGATCGGGGAGCTGTTTTTT | CASSRETGIGELFF
. | TRBJ2-2 | TRBD1 | TRBV15 | 14 | TGTGCCACCAAGGGGACAGGGGACCCCGGGGAGCTGTTTTTT | CATKGTGDPGELFF
. | TRBJ2-7 | . | TRBV28 | 14 | TGTGCCAGCAGTTTATTCTACAGGGACTACGAGCAGTACTTC | CASSLFYRDYEQYF